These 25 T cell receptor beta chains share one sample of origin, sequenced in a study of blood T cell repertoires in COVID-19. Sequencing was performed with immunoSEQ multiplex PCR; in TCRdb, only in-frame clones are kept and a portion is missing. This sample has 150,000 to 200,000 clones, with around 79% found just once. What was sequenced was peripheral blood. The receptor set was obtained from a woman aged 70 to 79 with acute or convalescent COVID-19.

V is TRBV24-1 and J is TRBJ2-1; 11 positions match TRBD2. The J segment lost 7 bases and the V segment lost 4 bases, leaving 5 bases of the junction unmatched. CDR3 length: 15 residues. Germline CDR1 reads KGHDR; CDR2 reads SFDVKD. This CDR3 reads CATSESGTSGNEQFF. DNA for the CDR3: TGTGCCACCAGTGAATCCGGGACTAGCGGTAATGAGCAGTTCTTC.

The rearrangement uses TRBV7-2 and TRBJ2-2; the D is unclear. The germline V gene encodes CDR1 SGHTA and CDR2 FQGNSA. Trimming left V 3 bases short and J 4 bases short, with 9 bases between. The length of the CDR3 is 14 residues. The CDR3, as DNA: TGTGCCAGCAGCTTTGGGTGGAGCACCGGGGAGCTGTTTTTT. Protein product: CASSFGWSTGELFF.

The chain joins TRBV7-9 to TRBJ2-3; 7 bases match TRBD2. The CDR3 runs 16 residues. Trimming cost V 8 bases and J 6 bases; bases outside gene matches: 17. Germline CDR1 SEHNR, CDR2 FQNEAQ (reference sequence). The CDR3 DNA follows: TGTGCCAGCTCCCGTTCGGTAGCGGGTACGGGGGATACGCAGTATTTT. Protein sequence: CASSRSVAGTGDTQYF.

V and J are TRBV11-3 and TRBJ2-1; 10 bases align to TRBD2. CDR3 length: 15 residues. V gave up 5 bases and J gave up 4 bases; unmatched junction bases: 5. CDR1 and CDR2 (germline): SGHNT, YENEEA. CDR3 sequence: CASSPRTSGYNEQFF. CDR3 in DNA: TGTGCCAGCAGCCCGAGGACTAGCGGTTACAATGAGCAGTTCTTC. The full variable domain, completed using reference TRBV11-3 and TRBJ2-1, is EAGVVQSPRYKIIEKKQPVAFWCNPISGHNTLYWYLQNLGQGPELLIRYENEEAVDDSQLPKDRFSAERLKGVDSTLKIQPAELGDSAVYLCASSPRTSGYNEQFFGPGTRLTVL.

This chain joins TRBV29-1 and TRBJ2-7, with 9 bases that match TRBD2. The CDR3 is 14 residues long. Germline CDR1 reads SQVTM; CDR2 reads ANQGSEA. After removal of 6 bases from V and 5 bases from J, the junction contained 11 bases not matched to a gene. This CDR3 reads CSVQGGSGGNEQYF. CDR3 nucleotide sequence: TGCAGCGTCCAAGGGGGTAGCGGGGGTAACGAGCAGTACTTC.

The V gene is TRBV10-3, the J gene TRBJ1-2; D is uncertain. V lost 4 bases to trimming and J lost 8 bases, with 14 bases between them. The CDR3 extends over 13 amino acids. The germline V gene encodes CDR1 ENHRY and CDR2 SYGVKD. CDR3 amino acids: CAISGEGWEGYTF. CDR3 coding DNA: TGTGCCATCAGTGGCGAGGGCTGGGAAGGCTACACCTTC.

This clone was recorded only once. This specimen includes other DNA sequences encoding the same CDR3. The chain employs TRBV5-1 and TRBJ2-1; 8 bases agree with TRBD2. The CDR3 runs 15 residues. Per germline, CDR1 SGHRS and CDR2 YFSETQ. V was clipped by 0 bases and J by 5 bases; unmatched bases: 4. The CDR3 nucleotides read TGCGCCAGCAGCTTGGAGGCGGGAGGTCACAATGAGCAGTTCTTC. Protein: CASSLEAGGHNEQFF.

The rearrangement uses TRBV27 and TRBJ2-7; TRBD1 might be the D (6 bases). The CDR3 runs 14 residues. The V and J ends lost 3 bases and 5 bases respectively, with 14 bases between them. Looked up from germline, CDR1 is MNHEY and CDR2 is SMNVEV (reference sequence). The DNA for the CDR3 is TGTGCCAGCAGTTTGTTAGGGGGACGGGACGAGCAGTACTTC. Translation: CASSLLGGRDEQYF.

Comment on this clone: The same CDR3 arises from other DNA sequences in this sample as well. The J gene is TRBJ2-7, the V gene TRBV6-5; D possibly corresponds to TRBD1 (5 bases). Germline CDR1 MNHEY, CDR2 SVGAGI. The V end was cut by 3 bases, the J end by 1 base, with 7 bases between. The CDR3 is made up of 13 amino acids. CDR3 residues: CASSYSGSYEQYF. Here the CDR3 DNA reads TGTGCCAGCAGTTATTCAGGGTCCTACGAGCAGTACTTC.

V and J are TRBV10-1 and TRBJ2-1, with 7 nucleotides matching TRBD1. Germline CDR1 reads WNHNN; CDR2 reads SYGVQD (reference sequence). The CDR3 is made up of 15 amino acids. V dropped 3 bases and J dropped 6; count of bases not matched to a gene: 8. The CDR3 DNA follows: TGCGCCAGCAGTGACCGACAGGGAAGGGGCAATGAGCAGTTCTTC. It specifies CASSDRQGRGNEQFF.

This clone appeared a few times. The CDR3 reads CASSSGRGQFF. The CDR3 region has the DNA TGTGCCAGCAGTTCCGGACGGGGGCAGTTCTTC. The rearrangement uses TRBV27 and TRBJ2-1; D is possibly TRBD2 (5 bases). CDR3 size: 11 residues. V was pared by 4 bases and J by 12 bases, with 10 bases between. The V gene's germline CDR1 is MNHEY and CDR2 SMNVEV (reference sequence).

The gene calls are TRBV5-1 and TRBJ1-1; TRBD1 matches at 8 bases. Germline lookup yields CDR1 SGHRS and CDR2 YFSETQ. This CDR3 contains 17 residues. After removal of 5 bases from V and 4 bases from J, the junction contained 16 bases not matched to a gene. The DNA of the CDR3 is TGCGCCAGCAGTTCCGGACAGGGTCAACTCGGAGTCACTGAAGCTTTCTTT. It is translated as CASSSGQGQLGVTEAFF.

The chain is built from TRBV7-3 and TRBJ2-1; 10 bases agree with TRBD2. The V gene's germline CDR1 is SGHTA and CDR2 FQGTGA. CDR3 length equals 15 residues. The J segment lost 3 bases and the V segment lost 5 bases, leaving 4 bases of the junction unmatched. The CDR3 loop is CASSPSGSNYNEQFF. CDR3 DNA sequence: TGTGCCAGCAGCCCTAGCGGGAGCAACTACAATGAGCAGTTCTTC.

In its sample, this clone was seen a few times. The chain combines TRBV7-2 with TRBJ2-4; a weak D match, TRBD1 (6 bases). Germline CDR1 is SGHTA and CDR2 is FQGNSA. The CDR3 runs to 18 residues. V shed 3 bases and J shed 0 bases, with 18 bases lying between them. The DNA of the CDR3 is TGTGCCAGCAGCTTCAGTCAAGGGGCAGGGGCAGCCAAAAACATTCAGTACTTC. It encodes CASSFSQGAGAAKNIQYF.

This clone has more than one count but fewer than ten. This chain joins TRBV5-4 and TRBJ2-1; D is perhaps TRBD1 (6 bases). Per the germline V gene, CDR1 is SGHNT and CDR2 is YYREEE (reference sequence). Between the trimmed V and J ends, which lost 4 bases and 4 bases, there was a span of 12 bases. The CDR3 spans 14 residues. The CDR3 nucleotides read TGTGCCAGCAGCAATATGCAGGGGTACAATGAGCAGTTCTTC. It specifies CASSNMQGYNEQFF.

The CDR3 nucleotides read TGTGCCAGCAGCTTGACGGTCAACAATGAGCAGTTCTTC. It yields the protein CASSLTVNNEQFF. V gene TRBV5-4 combines with J gene TRBJ2-1; the D is unclear. Looked up from germline, CDR1 is SGHNT and CDR2 is YYREEE (reference sequence). V lost 1 base to trimming and J lost 5 bases, with 7 bases between them. The CDR3 is 13 residues long.

The CDR3 coding sequence is TGTGCCACCCTGCGGGAGGACTACTACAATGAGCAGTTCTTC. It specifies CATLREDYYNEQFF. The chain couples TRBV6-6 to TRBJ2-1; 8 positions agree with TRBD2. Germline CDR1 is MNHNY and CDR2 is SVGAGI (reference sequence). Germline trimming cut 10 bases from V and 3 bases from J; bases unmatched to any gene: 8. This CDR3 comprises 14 residues.

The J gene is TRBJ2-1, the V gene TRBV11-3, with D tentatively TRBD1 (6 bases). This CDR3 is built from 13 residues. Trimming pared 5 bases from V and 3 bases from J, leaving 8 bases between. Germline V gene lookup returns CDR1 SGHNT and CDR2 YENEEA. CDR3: CASSLDSYNEQFF. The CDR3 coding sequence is TGTGCCAGCAGCCTGGACAGCTACAATGAGCAGTTCTTC.

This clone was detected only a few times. The CDR3 DNA follows: TGTGCCAGCAGCCCAGGGGGCGGCTACGAGCAGTACTTC. Its translation is CASSPGGGYEQYF. The chain recombines TRBV3-1 (or the pseudogene TRBV3-2) with TRBJ2-7; 8 bases map to TRBD1. CDR3 length: 13 amino acids. Losses at the gene ends were 4 bases for V and 3 bases for J; bases not matched to a gene: 2. Looked up from germline, CDR1 is LGHDT and CDR2 is YNNKEL (reference sequence).

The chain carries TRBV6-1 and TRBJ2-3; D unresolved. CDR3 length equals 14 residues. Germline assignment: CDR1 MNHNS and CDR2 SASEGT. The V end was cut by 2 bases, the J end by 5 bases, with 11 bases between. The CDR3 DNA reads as TGTGCCAGCAGTGAACGCGGCCGTCTAGATACGCAGTATTTT. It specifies CASSERGRLDTQYF.

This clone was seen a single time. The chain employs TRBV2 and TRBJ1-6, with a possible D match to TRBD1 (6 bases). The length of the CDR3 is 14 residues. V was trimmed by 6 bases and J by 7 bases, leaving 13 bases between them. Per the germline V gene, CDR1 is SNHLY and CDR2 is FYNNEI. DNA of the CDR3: TGTGCCAGCAGGGGCCGAACAGGGAATTCACCCCTCCACTTT. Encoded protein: CASRGRTGNSPLHF.

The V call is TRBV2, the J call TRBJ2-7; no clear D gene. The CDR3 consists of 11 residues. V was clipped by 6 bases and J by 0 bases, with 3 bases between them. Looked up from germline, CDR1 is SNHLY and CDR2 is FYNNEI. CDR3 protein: CASSISYEQYF. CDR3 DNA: TGTGCCAGCAGCATCTCCTACGAGCAGTACTTC.

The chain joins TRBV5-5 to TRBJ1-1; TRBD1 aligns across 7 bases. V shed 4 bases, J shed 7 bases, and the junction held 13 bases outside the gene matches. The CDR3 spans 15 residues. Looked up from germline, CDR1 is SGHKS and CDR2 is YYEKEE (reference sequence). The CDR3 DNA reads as TGTGCCAGCAGCCCCGCACCGGGACAGTATATTGAAGCTTTCTTT. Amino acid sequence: CASSPAPGQYIEAFF. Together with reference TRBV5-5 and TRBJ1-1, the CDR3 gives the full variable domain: DAGVTQSPTHLIKTRGQQVTLRCSPISGHKSVSWYQQVLGQGPQFIFQYYEKEERGRGNFPDRFSARQFPNYSSELNVNALLLGDSALYLCASSPAPGQYIEAFFGQGTRLTVV.

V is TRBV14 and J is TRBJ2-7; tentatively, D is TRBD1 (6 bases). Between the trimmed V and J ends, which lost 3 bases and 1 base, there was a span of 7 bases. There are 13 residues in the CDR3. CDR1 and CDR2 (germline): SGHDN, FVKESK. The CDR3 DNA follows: TGTGCCAGCAGCCAGACAGGATCCTACGAGCAGTACTTC. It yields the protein CASSQTGSYEQYF.

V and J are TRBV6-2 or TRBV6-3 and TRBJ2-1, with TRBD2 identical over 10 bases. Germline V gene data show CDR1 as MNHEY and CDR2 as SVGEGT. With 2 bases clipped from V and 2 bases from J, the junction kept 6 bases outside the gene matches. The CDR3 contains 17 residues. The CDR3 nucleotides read TGTGCCAGCAGTTACCGGAGCGGGAGGGCTACCTACAATGAGCAGTTCTTC. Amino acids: CASSYRSGRATYNEQFF.